This passage covers 32 T cell receptor beta chains from one sample sequenced in a study of cytomegalovirus exposure and HLA in healthy donors. The PCR contained 60 Vbeta and 13 Jbeta primers. Assay: immunoSEQ multiplex PCR; the TCRdb copy retains only in-frame clones and omits some. The table has more than 95,000 clones, 83% seen once. Sequencing was done on a sample of PBMCs. The receptors derive from a man in his late teens or twenties in good health and CMV-seropositive.

The chain links TRBV2 to TRBJ2-3, with 9 bases fitting TRBD2. The germline V gene has CDR1 SNHLY and CDR2 FYNNEI. The CDR3 runs 15 residues. The V and J ends lost 4 bases and 5 bases, in that order; junction bases with no gene match: 7. The CDR3 sequence is CASSVRGGARDTQYF. CDR3 coding DNA: TGTGCCAGCAGTGTGCGCGGGGGGGCCAGAGATACGCAGTATTTT.

This clone was seen just once. The V and J genes are TRBV28 and TRBJ2-7; TRBD1 might be the D (6 bases). V lost 2 bases, J lost 0 bases, and 8 bases lay in between. In germline, CDR1 is MDHEN, CDR2 SYDVKM. This CDR3 is built from 14 residues. CDR3 region: CASSLQGPSYEQYF. The CDR3 region has the DNA TGTGCCAGCAGTTTACAGGGGCCCTCCTACGAGCAGTACTTC.

This chain joins TRBV30 and TRBJ1-4; 7 bases agree with TRBD1. The CDR3 sequence is 14 residues long. The V segment lost 8 bases and the J segment 3 bases; nucleotides outside the gene matches: 9. The germline V gene encodes CDR1 GTSNPN and CDR2 SVGIG (reference sequence). DNA of the CDR3: TGTGCCGGTAAGGGGGCCGGAGCTAATGAAAAACTGTTTTTT. Amino acids: CAGKGAGANEKLFF.

V gene TRBV27 combines with J gene TRBJ2-3, with TRBD2 matching 12 bases. CDR1 is MNHEY and CDR2 is SMNVEV in the germline V gene (reference sequence). CDR3 size: 17 residues. Losses at the gene ends were 2 bases for V and 6 bases for J; bases not matched to a gene: 9. The DNA of the CDR3 is TGTGCCAGCAGTTTACGGCTAGCGGGGGGGCCTGGGGATACGCAGTATTTT. Translated: CASSLRLAGGPGDTQYF.

Comment on this clone: Other DNA sequences in the same sample also yield this CDR3. The chain combines TRBV19 with TRBJ2-3; D is uncertain. The CDR3 extends over 14 amino acids. Germline assignment: CDR1 LNHDA and CDR2 SQIVND (reference sequence). Trimming cost V 1 base and J 3 bases, with 8 bases left between them. The CDR3 nucleotides are TGTGCCAGTAGTATAGGGGCAATGACAGATACGCAGTATTTT. It codes for CASSIGAMTDTQYF.

As concerns this clone: At one end, the junction sequence differs from germline, possibly due to a read error. The chain carries TRBV19 and TRBJ1-2; D remains unclear. Germline V gene lookup returns CDR1 LNHDA and CDR2 SQIVND (reference sequence). The CDR3 sequence is 12 residues long. The CDR3 protein is CASSIGNSGYTF. The CDR3 DNA follows: TGTGCCAGTAGTATAGGAAACTCTGGCTACACCTTC.

The J gene is TRBJ1-1, the V gene TRBV28; a weak D match, TRBD1 (5 bases). Trimming pared 5 bases from V and 1 base from J, leaving 17 bases between. CDR1 is MDHEN and CDR2 is SYDVKM in the germline V gene. The CDR3 totals 16 residues. The chain's CDR3 is CASSLRLGRGNTEAFF. The CDR3 region has the DNA TGTGCCAGCAGTCTTCGCTTGGGGCGTGGGAACACTGAAGCTTTCTTT.

The V call is TRBV7-9, the J call TRBJ2-4, with D possibly being TRBD1 (6 bases). Between the trimmed V and J ends, which lost 1 base and 0 bases, there was a span of 10 bases. Germline V gives CDR1 SEHNR, CDR2 FQNEAQ (reference sequence). There are 16 residues in the CDR3. In DNA form, the CDR3 reads TGTGCCAGCAGCTTAGGGGACACAATAGCCAAAAACATTCAGTACTTC. Translated: CASSLGDTIAKNIQYF.

CDR3 DNA sequence: TGTGCCACCAGCAGCGGACAGCAACGCTTCAATGAGCAGTTCTTC. This sequence encodes CATSSGQQRFNEQFF. The V gene is TRBV15, the J gene TRBJ2-1; D is possibly TRBD1 (6 bases). The germline V and J ends were trimmed by 3 bases and 6 bases, with 15 bases remaining between them. The V gene's germline CDR1 is LNHNV and CDR2 YYDKDF (reference sequence). The CDR3 totals 15 residues. Together with reference TRBV15 and TRBJ2-1, the CDR3 gives the full variable domain: DAMVIQNPRYQVTQFGKPVTLSCSQTLNHNVMYWYQQKSSQAPKLLFHYYDKDFNNEADTPDNFQSRRPNTSFCFLDIRSPGLGDTAMYLCATSSGQQRFNEQFFGPGTRLTVL.

The chain carries TRBV5-4 and TRBJ2-1; 8 bases align to TRBD1. Germline CDR1 reads SGHNT; CDR2 reads YYREEE (reference sequence). V trimming: 4 bases; J trimming: 11 bases; junction bases outside the gene matches: 5. There are 12 residues in the CDR3. CDR3 sequence (DNA): TGTGCCAGCAGCCTTGACAGGGGCCAGCAGTTCTTC. Translated: CASSLDRGQQFF.

V and J are TRBV29-1 and TRBJ2-2; D call uncertain. V was cut by 4 bases and J by 2 bases, with 8 bases left in between. CDR3 length equals 13 residues. Germline V gene data show CDR1 as SQVTM and CDR2 as ANQGSEA. The CDR3 region has the DNA TGCAGCGTTGGCCTCCTAAACACCGGGGAGCTGTTTTTT. As protein: CSVGLLNTGELFF.

The chain employs TRBV2 and TRBJ2-3; 7 bases are a match to TRBD1. J gave up 1 base and V 6 bases, and 10 bases lay outside the gene matches. CDR3 length: 16 residues. Germline CDR1 is SNHLY and CDR2 is FYNNEI. The CDR3 DNA follows: TGTGCCAGCAGCTCAGACAGGGACAAAGGCACAGATACGCAGTATTTT. Protein: CASSSDRDKGTDTQYF.

The chain employs TRBV11-2 and TRBJ2-1; 8 bases align to TRBD2. There are 16 residues in the CDR3. Germline V CDR1 and CDR2: SGHAT, FQNNGV. The J segment lost 8 bases and the V segment lost 0 bases, leaving 9 bases of the junction unmatched. The CDR3 bases are TGTGCCAGCAGCTTAGATCCCAGCGGGGGAAAGGATGAGCAGTTCTTC. Amino acid sequence: CASSLDPSGGKDEQFF.

The chain carries TRBV5-1 and TRBJ1-3, with a weak D call TRBD1 (6 bases). The CDR3 totals 15 residues. Trimming pared 4 bases from V and 0 bases from J, leaving 11 bases between. Germline CDR1 reads SGHRS; CDR2 reads YFSETQ. The CDR3 DNA reads TGCGCCAGCAGCAAAGACAGGATCTCTGGAAACACCATATATTTT. Translation gives CASSKDRISGNTIYF.

The chain recombines TRBV5-5 with TRBJ2-3; perhaps TRBD1 as D (6 bases). The germline V gene encodes CDR1 SGHKS and CDR2 YYEKEE (reference sequence). The V end was cut by 2 bases, the J end by 6 bases, with 13 bases between. The CDR3 has 14 residues. The chain's CDR3 is CASSFRGIEDTQYF. DNA for the CDR3: TGTGCCAGCAGCTTCAGGGGTATTGAGGATACGCAGTATTTT.

This clone was counted once. The gene calls are TRBV7-2 and TRBJ1-4, with D unresolved. Trimming pared 5 bases from V and 10 bases from J, leaving 23 bases between. Germline assignment: CDR1 SGHTA and CDR2 FQGNSA. This CDR3 region has 16 residues. CDR3 residues: CASSQAGRFDSGKLFF. The CDR3 DNA reads TGTGCCAGCAGCCAAGCCGGGAGATTTGATTCTGGAAAACTGTTTTTT.

The rearrangement links TRBV7-8 to TRBJ2-1; TRBD2 matches 11 bases. The CDR3 has 15 amino acids. Germline V CDR1 and CDR2: SGHVS, FQNEAQ. V dropped 5 bases and J dropped 5; count of bases not matched to a gene: 5. This CDR3 is CASSALAGGHNEQFF. Written as DNA, the CDR3 is TGTGCCAGCAGCGCCCTAGCGGGGGGCCACAATGAGCAGTTCTTC.

This sequence joins TRBV18 and TRBJ2-1; 8 bases match TRBD1. The CDR3 is 15 amino acids. V shed 3 bases and J 6 bases; nucleotides not matched to a gene: 7. Looked up from germline, CDR1 is KGHSH and CDR2 is LQKENI. The CDR3 nucleotides are TGTGCCAGCTCACCCCCAGGGGGCCCGGGCAATGAGCAGTTCTTC. Translation: CASSPPGGPGNEQFF.

This clone was seen once. The junction does not match germline at one end; this may be a read error. The same CDR3 is also encoded by other DNA sequences in this sample. The V call is TRBV15, the J call TRBJ2-7; TRBD2 agrees at 9 bases. In germline, CDR1 is LNHNV, CDR2 YYDKDF (reference sequence). The CDR3 length is 17 residues. The CDR3 bases are TGCGCCACCAGCACCGACCCGGGGAGCGGGGGGTCCTACGAGCAGTACTTC. Translation: CATSTDPGSGGSYEQYF.

The CDR3 bases are TGCGCCAGCAGCTTGGTGTCTTTTAACACTGAAGCTTTCTTT. The encoded protein is CASSLVSFNTEAFF. The V and J genes are TRBV5-1 and TRBJ1-1; D uncertain. Germline assignment: CDR1 SGHRS and CDR2 YFSETQ. The CDR3 consists of 14 residues. Trimming pared 0 bases from V and 2 bases from J, leaving 8 bases between.

V gene TRBV27 combines with J gene TRBJ2-5; no firm D call. This CDR3 comprises 14 residues. V was shortened by 1 base and J by 5 bases, with 11 bases between the two germline ends. Germline values: CDR1 MNHEY, CDR2 SMNVEV (reference sequence). The CDR3 is CASSLYYASETQYF. CDR3 nucleotides: TGTGCCAGCAGTTTATACTATGCTTCGGAGACCCAGTACTTC.

This clone came up once. The chain has TRBV12-5 and TRBJ2-4, with a possible D match to TRBD1 (6 bases). This CDR3 comprises 15 residues. The V end was cut by 8 bases, the J end by 3 bases, with 17 bases between. CDR1 is LGHNT, CDR2 FRNRAP, per germline. The CDR3 loop reads CASQPGETGKNIQYF. In DNA, the CDR3 is TGTGCTAGTCAGCCAGGAGAGACAGGCAAAAACATTCAGTACTTC.

This clone was picked up one time. This chain joins TRBV30 and TRBJ2-7, with TRBD1 as a possible D gene (5 bases). The V and J ends lost 1 base and 4 bases respectively, with 11 bases between them. Germline loops: CDR1 GTSNPN, CDR2 SVGIG (reference sequence). The CDR3 consists of 13 residues. The CDR3 DNA follows: TGTGCCTGGAGTGACGGCAGGGCGTACGAGCAGTACTTC. It yields the protein CAWSDGRAYEQYF.

This chain connects TRBV4-1 to TRBJ1-2, with D unclear. Per germline, CDR1 MGHRA and CDR2 YSYEKL. CDR3 length equals 13 residues. Deletions cut 7 bases from V and 6 bases from J, with 15 bases between. The CDR3 sequence is CASTGWGENGYTF. In nucleotides, the CDR3 is TGCGCCAGCACCGGCTGGGGAGAGAATGGCTACACCTTC.

V is TRBV23-1 and J is TRBJ1-6, with D uncertain. TRBV23-1 is an ORF for which the function is uncertain. The V end lost 7 bases, the J end lost 0 bases, and 13 bases lay between the germline ends. The CDR3 sequence is 16 residues long. The CDR3 protein is CASTPACSSYNSPLHF. As DNA, the CDR3 is TGCGCCAGCACCCCCGCCTGCAGCTCCTATAATTCACCCCTCCACTTT.

This chain uses TRBV18 with TRBJ2-1, with D possibly being TRBD1 (6 bases). Between the trimmed V and J ends, which lost 5 bases and 4 bases, there was a span of 15 bases. CDR3 length: 15 residues. CDR1 is KGHSH and CDR2 is LQKENI in the germline V gene. The CDR3 region has the DNA TGTGCCAGCTCAGCAAACAGGGCGGTGTACAATGAGCAGTTCTTC. This gives the protein CASSANRAVYNEQFF.

The chain links TRBV4-2 to TRBJ2-7; 13 bases match TRBD2. Germline V gene sequence: CDR1 LGHNA, CDR2 YNFKEQ. The CDR3 loop spans 21 amino acids. V lost 0 bases, J lost 2 bases, and 16 bases stayed unmatched. CDR3 sequence (DNA): TGTGCCAGCAGCCAAGATTGGCTGTGGGACACCGGGACTAGCGGGACCTACGAGCAGTACTTC. Translation: CASSQDWLWDTGTSGTYEQYF.

This chain connects TRBV30 to TRBJ1-1; weak D call: TRBD1 (6 bases). There are 13 residues in the CDR3. Deletions cut 0 bases from V and 3 bases from J, with 8 bases between. The germline V gene has CDR1 GTSNPN and CDR2 SVGIG (reference sequence). CDR3 sequence: CAWSVTGYTEAFF. CDR3 nucleotides: TGTGCCTGGAGTGTTACAGGGTACACTGAAGCTTTCTTT.

V gene TRBV11-2 combines with J gene TRBJ2-3, with 8 positions matching TRBD2. The V gene's germline CDR1 is SGHAT and CDR2 FQNNGV. This CDR3 comprises 15 residues. The ends lost 8 bases at V and 5 bases at J; junction bases unmatched: 12. DNA for the CDR3: TGTGCCAGCGGGATAGCGGGGACCGTAAGAGATACGCAGTATTTT. The encoded protein is CASGIAGTVRDTQYF.

This clone appeared once. The gene calls are TRBV15 and TRBJ1-1; TRBD1 agrees at 7 bases. The CDR3 is made up of 15 amino acids. Losses at the gene ends were 0 bases for V and 6 bases for J; bases not matched to a gene: 7. The germline V gene encodes CDR1 LNHNV and CDR2 YYDKDF (reference sequence). CDR3 DNA sequence: TGTGCCACCAGCAGAGATTCGGGGGACAGCTCTGAAGCTTTCTTT. Protein: CATSRDSGDSSEAFF.

This clone showed up just a few times. The chain uses TRBV7-3 and TRBJ2-3; TRBD2 matches 9 bases. With V trimmed by 2 bases and J by 4 bases, 1 base remained unmatched. Per the germline V gene, CDR1 is SGHTA and CDR2 is FQGTGA. This CDR3 is 14 amino acids long. Here the CDR3 reads CASSLGTSSDTQYF. The CDR3 DNA sequence: TGTGCCAGCAGCTTAGGGACTAGCTCAGATACGCAGTATTTT. The whole variable domain, filled in from reference TRBV7-3 and TRBJ2-3, reads GAGVSQTPSNKVTEKGKYVELRCDPISGHTALYWYRQSLGQGPEFLIYFQGTGAADDSGLPNDRFFAVRPEGSVSTLKIQRTERGDSAVYLCASSLGTSSDTQYFGPGTRLTVL.

The CDR3: CASSLMQGGARNEQFF. The CDR3 DNA sequence: TGTGCCAGCAGCTTAATGCAGGGCGGAGCGCGGAATGAGCAGTTCTTC. The chain couples TRBV7-3 to TRBJ2-1, with D possibly matching TRBD1 (5 bases). Per the germline V gene, CDR1 is SGHTA and CDR2 is FQGTGA. The V end was cut by 1 base, the J end by 7 bases, with 17 bases between. The CDR3 has 16 residues. Variable domain in full (rest from reference TRBV7-3 and TRBJ2-1): GAGVSQTPSNKVTEKGKYVELRCDPISGHTALYWYRQSLGQGPEFLIYFQGTGAADDSGLPNDRFFAVRPEGSVSTLKIQRTERGDSAVYLCASSLMQGGARNEQFFGPGTRLTVL.